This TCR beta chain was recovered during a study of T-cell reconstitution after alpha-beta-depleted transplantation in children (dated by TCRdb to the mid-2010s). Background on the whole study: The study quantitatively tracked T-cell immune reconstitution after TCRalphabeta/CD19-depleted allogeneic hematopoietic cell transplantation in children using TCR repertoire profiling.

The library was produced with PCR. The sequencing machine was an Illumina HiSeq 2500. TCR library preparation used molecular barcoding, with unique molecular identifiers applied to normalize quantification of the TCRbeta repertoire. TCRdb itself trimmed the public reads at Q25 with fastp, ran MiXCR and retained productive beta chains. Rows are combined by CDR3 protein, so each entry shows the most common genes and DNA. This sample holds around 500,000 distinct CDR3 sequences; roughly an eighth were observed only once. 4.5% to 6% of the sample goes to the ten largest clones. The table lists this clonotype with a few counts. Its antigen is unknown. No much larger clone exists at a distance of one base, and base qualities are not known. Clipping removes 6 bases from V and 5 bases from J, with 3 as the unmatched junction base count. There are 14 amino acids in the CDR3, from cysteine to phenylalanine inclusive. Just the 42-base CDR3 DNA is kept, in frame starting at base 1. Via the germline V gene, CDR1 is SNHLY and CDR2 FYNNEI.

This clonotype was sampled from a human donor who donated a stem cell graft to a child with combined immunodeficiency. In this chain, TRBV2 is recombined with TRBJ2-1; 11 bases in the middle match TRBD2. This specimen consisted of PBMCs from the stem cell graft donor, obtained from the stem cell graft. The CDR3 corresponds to CASRTGLADNEQFF. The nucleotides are TGTGCCAGCAGAACGGGACTAGCGGACAATGAGCAGTTCTTC.